This T cell receptor (beta chain) was recorded in a study of cytotoxic CD8 clonotypes in ibrutinib-treated CLL. At the level of the study: Outcomes included around 25 partial and 2 complete responses; after median 68 months, roughly 14 stayed remitted and about 12 progressed.

V lost 3 bases and J 5 bases, leaving 15 bases between the germline ends. Germline V gene data show CDR1 as SGHNT and CDR2 as YENEEA. This CDR3 region has 15 residues. Note on this clone: Its matching antigen is unknown.

Sequencing sought depths of 1 in 200,000 to 1 in 1 million T cells. Produced via immunoSEQ multiplex PCR; TCRdb's table is partial and in-frame only. The sample has hundreds of thousands of clones, under 80% seen once. The study's findings and limits: Elevated clonality accompanied ibrutinib response, with a return toward baseline values at progression.

This TCR derives from a human donor with chronic lymphocytic leukemia. Source: PBMCs, taken after 24 months of ibrutinib treatment. The rearrangement links TRBV11-3 to TRBJ2-3, with a possible D match to TRBD1 (7 bases). The DNA of the CDR3 is TGTGCCAGCAGCTTGGAAAGGGGGCGGGAAGATACGCAGTATTTT. This translates into CASSLERGREDTQYF.